These T cell receptor beta chains were read from a single sample in a study of cytomegalovirus exposure and HLA in healthy donors. This table comes from immunoSEQ multiplex PCR, and its TCRdb copy is limited to in-frame clones, with some not included. The sample lists more than 140,000 clones, about 80% occurring once. The sample was PBMCs. The source is a male donor in good health and CMV-seronegative. Each CDR3 is given with its conserved first and last residue. The D gene is left open where the match is weak. Part of the rows lack a size; the others show once, few, many or a class for expanded clones.

TRBJ2-7 | NA | TRBD2 | TRBV7-2 | TGTGCCAGCAGCTCAACTTTAGCGGGAAAGAACGAGCAGTACTTC | CASSSTLAGKNEQYF
TRBJ1-1 | NA | NA | TRBV7-9 | TGTGCCAGCACCTCGGGGTATGAAGCTTTCTTT | CASTSGYEAFF
TRBJ2-7 | NA | NA | TRBV5-4 | TGTGCCAGCAGCTTATCAGGGGCCTACGAGCAGTACTTC | CASSLSGAYEQYF
TRBJ1-2 | NA | NA | TRBV7-9 | TGTGCCAGCAGCGTATCCGGGACAATCTATGGCTACACCTTC | CASSVSGTIYGYTF
TRBJ1-1 | NA | NA | TRBV9 | TGTGCCAGCAGCGTAGTGGGGCAAAGTGAAGCTTTCTTT | CASSVVGQSEAFF
TRBJ1-6 | few | TRBD1 | TRBV11-2 | TGTGCCAGCAGTCCGGGACAGTATAATTCACCCCTCCACTTT | CASSPGQYNSPLHF
TRBJ2-7 | NA | TRBD1 | TRBV27 | TGTGCCAGCAGTTTATCTGAAACAGGGGGATACGAGCAGTACTTC | CASSLSETGGYEQYF
TRBJ1-2 | NA | NA | TRBV6-7 | TGTGCCAGCAGTTACGGGGACATGGGGGGCTACACCTTC | CASSYGDMGGYTF
TRBJ2-1 | NA | NA | TRBV25-1 | TGTGCCAGCAGAGGGGGAAACAATGAGCAGTTCTTC | CASRGGNNEQFF
TRBJ2-2 | once | TRBD1 | TRBV7-9 | TGTTCCAGCAGTTCCTCGGACAGGGATGACACCGGGGAGCTGTTTTTT | CSSSSSDRDDTGELFF
TRBJ1-1 | NA | NA | TRBV10-3 | TGTGCCATCAGTGGAATACCGACAGGCGAGGACACTGAAGCTTTCTTT | CAISGIPTGEDTEAFF
TRBJ1-6 | NA | NA | TRBV15 | TGTGCCACCAGCAGAGCTGGAGGGTTAGATTCACCCCTCCACTTT | CATSRAGGLDSPLHF
TRBJ2-4 | NA | TRBD2 | TRBV4-3 | TGCGCCAGCAGCCAGGGATTGGGGACTAGCGGGGGTATTCAGTACTTC | CASSQGLGTSGGIQYF
TRBJ2-1 | once | NA | TRBV4-3 | TGCGCCAGCAGCCAAGTACTAGAAGGATACAATGAGCAGTTCTTC | CASSQVLEGYNEQFF
TRBJ2-1 | NA | TRBD2 | TRBV7-9 | TGTGCCAGCAGCAAAGTGTCTAGCGGGAGAGGCTCCTACTACAATGAGCAGTTCTTC | CASSKVSSGRGSYYNEQFF
TRBJ2-7 | NA | NA | TRBV5-6 | TGTGCCAGCAGCCCTGAGGGTCGGGCCGGCGAGCAGTACTTC | CASSPEGRAGEQYF
TRBJ2-5 | few | TRBD2 | TRBV7-2 | TGTGCCAGCAGCTTGGGGACTAGGCCAGAGACCCAGTACTTC | CASSLGTRPETQYF
TRBJ1-1 | NA | NA | TRBV11-2 | TGTGCCAGCAGCTTAGAAACGGTGAACACTGAAGCTTTCTTT | CASSLETVNTEAFF
TRBJ2-5 | NA | TRBD2 | TRBV2 | TGTGCCAGCAGTGAGGCGGGCCTAGCGGGGGGTGAGACCCAGTACTTC | CASSEAGLAGGETQYF
TRBJ1-2 | NA | NA | TRBV5-6 | TGTGCCAGCAGCTTGGGAGGGCCGAACCTCCGGGGGGGCTACACCTTC | CASSLGGPNLRGGYTF
TRBJ1-1 | few | TRBD1 | TRBV29-1 | TGCAGCGGAAGGACAGGTCAGGACACTGAAGCTTTCTTT | CSGRTGQDTEAFF
TRBJ1-1 | NA | NA | TRBV19 | TGTGCCAGTAGCGGAGGCGGCACTGAAGCTTTCTTT | CASSGGGTEAFF
TRBJ1-1 | NA | NA | TRBV6-5 | TGTGCCAGCAGTTACTCGAGGGGGGGCACTGAAGCTTTCTTT | CASSYSRGGTEAFF
TRBJ2-3 | NA | NA | TRBV29-1 | TGCAGCGTTCAGGAGGGTAGCACAGATACGCAGTATTTT | CSVQEGSTDTQYF
TRBJ1-3 | NA | NA | TRBV11-3 | TGTGCCAGCAGACGGGGTGGAAACACCATATATTTT | CASRRGGNTIYF
TRBJ1-2 | NA | NA | TRBV5-1 | TGCGCCAGCAGTTACGACAGAAACTATGGCTACACCTTC | CASSYDRNYGYTF
TRBJ2-3 | few | TRBD1 | TRBV19 | TGTGCCAGTAGTCCCAGGACAGGGGGCACAGATACGCAGTATTTT | CASSPRTGGTDTQYF
TRBJ1-1 | NA | NA | TRBV5-1 | TGCGCCAGCAGCCTAGCCGACAGGCTGATGAACACTGAAGCTTTCTTT | CASSLADRLMNTEAFF
TRBJ2-3 | NA | TRBD2 | TRBV6-4 | TGTGCCAGCAGCGAACTAGCGGGGGGACCAGATACGCAGTATTTT | CASSELAGGPDTQYF
TRBJ1-2 | NA | NA | TRBV15 | TGTGCCACCAGCATAGGGGGTTACAGTGGCTACACCTTC | CATSIGGYSGYTF
TRBJ2-3 | NA | TRBD2 | TRBV6-6 | TGTGCCAGCAGCAAGGGACTAGCGGGAGTAGATACGCAGTATTTT | CASSKGLAGVDTQYF
TRBJ2-7 | NA | NA | TRBV7-9 | TGTGCCAGCAGCCCGCAGACCGTCCTCGGGTACCACGAGCAGTACTTC | CASSPQTVLGYHEQYF
TRBJ1-2 | NA | NA | TRBV29-1 | TGCAGCGTTGAGCAGATTTCTAACTATGGCTACACCTTC | CSVEQISNYGYTF
TRBJ1-5 | NA | NA | TRBV2 | TGTGCCAGCGGGAGGGAGAACAACCAGCCCCAGCATTTT | CASGRENNQPQHF
TRBJ1-2 | NA | TRBD1 | TRBV7-6 | TGTGCCAGCAGCCCAAGGACAGGGGGCTATGGCTACACCTTC | CASSPRTGGYGYTF
TRBJ1-2 | NA | TRBD1 | TRBV6-5 | TGTGCCAGCAGTTACTCACAGGACAGGGGATTTGGCTACACCTTC | CASSYSQDRGFGYTF
TRBJ1-3 | NA | TRBD1 | TRBV10-3 | TGTGCCATCAGTGAGGGGGACAGGCTCTCTGGAAACACCATATATTTT | CAISEGDRLSGNTIYF
TRBJ2-7 | NA | TRBD2 | TRBV19 | TGTGCCAGGGAAGCGGGAGCCTACGAGCAGTACTTC | CAREAGAYEQYF
TRBJ1-2 | few | TRBD1 | TRBV15 | TGTGCCACCAGCAGGGACAGGGGGTCTGGCTACACCTTC | CATSRDRGSGYTF
TRBJ2-7 | NA | TRBD2 | TRBV4-3 | TGCGCCAGCAGCCAAGAAGCCCTAGCGGACGAGCAGTACTTC | CASSQEALADEQYF
TRBJ2-1 | NA | TRBD2 | TRBV11-3 | TGTGCCAGCAAACGACTAGCGGGACGGGATGAGCAGTTCTTC | CASKRLAGRDEQFF
TRBJ2-3 | NA | TRBD2 | TRBV18 | TGTGCCAGCTCCCCTCGGAGGGGTAGCGGGATCACAGATACGCAGTATTTT | CASSPRRGSGITDTQYF
TRBJ2-1 | NA | TRBD2 | TRBV30 | TGTGCCTGGGGGCTAGCGGGCCCCTACAATGAGCAGTTCTTC | CAWGLAGPYNEQFF